These 25 T cell receptor beta chains were sequenced from one sample in a study of shared clonotypes between healthy human individuals. Clones were sequenced by immunoSEQ multiplex PCR, and TCRdb holds only the in-frame ones, with some missing. This table holds around 600,000 clones, more than 95% found once. Sequences were obtained from naive CD4+ T cells sorted from blood. Subset denoted: CD45RA+ positively selected. The receptors shown here come from a woman between 25 and 40 years old in good health.

This clone was detected a few times. Different DNA sequences within this sample yield the same CDR3. The chain employs TRBV28 and TRBJ1-1, with no clear D. There are 11 residues in the CDR3. V lost 2 bases and J 5 bases, leaving 3 bases between the germline ends. Germline V CDR1 and CDR2: MDHEN, SYDVKM. In DNA, the CDR3 is TGTGCCAGCAGTTTAGGGACTGAAGCTTTCTTT. Translation: CASSLGTEAFF.

The chain has TRBV4-1 and TRBJ2-7, with TRBD1 matching over 7 bases. Germline-derived CDR1 and CDR2 are MGHRA and YSYEKL. Trimming took 0 bases from V and 1 from J; bases not matched to a gene: 12. CDR3 length: 18 residues. CDR3: CASSQEYLGQAASYEQYF. The CDR3, as DNA: TGCGCCAGCAGCCAAGAGTATTTAGGACAGGCGGCGTCCTACGAGCAGTACTTC.

CDR3 residues: CASSILTGAEHEQYF. The DNA of the CDR3 is TGTGCCAGCAGTATACTAACAGGGGCCGAGCACGAGCAGTACTTC. The V call is TRBV28, the J call TRBJ2-7, with 7 bases fitting TRBD1. In germline, CDR1 is MDHEN, CDR2 SYDVKM. This CDR3 is built from 15 residues. V gave up 5 bases and J gave up 5 bases; unmatched junction bases: 12.

The gene calls are TRBV6-1 and TRBJ2-7; TRBD2 matches 11 bases. The CDR3 is made up of 14 amino acids. After removal of 7 bases from V and 2 bases from J, the junction contained 4 bases not matched to a gene. Per germline, CDR1 MNHNS and CDR2 SASEGT. In DNA form, the CDR3 reads TGTGCCAGCATCCTGACTAGCGGGACCTACGAGCAGTACTTC. It codes for CASILTSGTYEQYF.

The gene calls are TRBV7-8 and TRBJ1-3; D unclear. The CDR3 is 16 residues long. Germline lookup yields CDR1 SGHVS and CDR2 FQNEAQ. Deletions cut 1 base from V and 0 bases from J, with 10 bases between. CDR3 loop: CASSLVPGSSGNTIYF. DNA of the CDR3: TGTGCCAGCAGCTTAGTCCCAGGTTCCTCTGGAAACACCATATATTTT.

This clone has a single count. The chain employs TRBV4-2 and TRBJ2-7; 8 nucleotides match TRBD2. The CDR3 has 15 amino acids. Trimming at V came to 1 base and at J to 3 bases, leaving 5 bases not matched to a gene. The germline CDR1 and CDR2 sequences are LGHNA and YNFKEQ. CDR3 loop: CASSQGETSVYEQYF. The CDR3 coding sequence is TGTGCCAGCAGCCAAGGCGAGACTAGCGTCTACGAGCAGTACTTC.

V gene TRBV18 combines with J gene TRBJ2-3; a weak D match, TRBD1 (6 bases). Germline assignment: CDR1 KGHSH and CDR2 LQKENI. The CDR3 consists of 13 residues. V was pared by 2 bases and J by 11 bases, with 14 bases between. The CDR3 reads CASSPEAPGVQYF. In DNA form, the CDR3 reads TGTGCCAGCTCACCAGAGGCCCCAGGGGTGCAGTATTTT. Full variable domain (outside the CDR3, taken from reference TRBV18 and TRBJ2-3): NAGVMQNPRHLVRRRGQEARLRCSPMKGHSHVYWYRQLPEEGLKFMVYLQKENIIDESGMPKERFSAEFPKEGPSILRIQQVVRGDSAAYFCASSPEAPGVQYFGPGTRLTVL.

V is TRBV27 and J is TRBJ1-1; D remains unclear. The CDR3 length is 14 residues. The V end was cut by 5 bases, the J end by 10 bases, with 20 bases between. In germline, CDR1 is MNHEY, CDR2 SMNVEV (reference sequence). The CDR3 sequence is CASSPWGDGTGAFF. The CDR3 DNA reads as TGTGCCAGCAGTCCATGGGGAGACGGCACCGGAGCTTTCTTT.

This chain joins TRBV6-1 and TRBJ1-1; possibly TRBD1 for D (6 bases). Between the trimmed V and J ends, which lost 1 base and 1 base, there was a span of 19 bases. This CDR3 has 18 amino acids. In germline, CDR1 is MNHNS, CDR2 SASEGT. Here the CDR3 DNA reads TGTGCCAGCAGTGAAGTCGTGGGGGTACAGGGCCCGAACACTGAAGCTTTCTTT. This encodes CASSEVVGVQGPNTEAFF.

The count of this clone is one. The chain employs TRBV5-1 and TRBJ2-5; a weak D match, TRBD1 (6 bases). Germline CDR1 and CDR2: SGHRS and YFSETQ. The CDR3 has 14 residues. Trimming took 5 bases from V and 4 from J, leaving 15 bases between them. The DNA for the CDR3 is TGCGCCAGCAGACCTACCCTAGGGGGAGAGACCCAGTACTTC. It specifies CASRPTLGGETQYF. The variable domain in full, with the rest retrieved from reference TRBV5-1 and TRBJ2-5, is KAGVTQTPRYLIKTRGQQVTLSCSPISGHRSVSWYQQTPGQGLQFLFEYFSETQRNKGNFPGRFSGRQFSNSRSEMNVSTLELGDSALYLCASRPTLGGETQYFGPGTRLLVL.

The rearrangement links TRBV19 to TRBJ2-3; no clear D. The V end was cut by 5 bases, the J end by 6 bases, with 9 bases between. There are 12 residues in the CDR3. From germline, CDR1 is LNHDA and CDR2 SQIVND (reference sequence). The chain's CDR3 is CASSPRVDTQYF. Written as DNA, the CDR3 is TGTGCCAGTAGTCCTCGGGTGGATACGCAGTATTTT.

In regard to this clone: Other DNA sequences in the sample encode the same CDR3. V is TRBV11-2 and J is TRBJ2-2; the D is unclear. The CDR3 consists of 15 residues. Per germline, CDR1 SGHAT and CDR2 FQNNGV. Trimming cost V 2 bases and J 0 bases, with 7 bases left between them. The CDR3 loop is CASSLSTANTGELFF. For the CDR3, the DNA is TGTGCCAGCAGCTTAAGTACAGCGAACACCGGGGAGCTGTTTTTT.

The rearrangement links TRBV5-1 to TRBJ1-5; D is undetermined. The CDR3 has 14 amino acids. V lost 2 bases to trimming and J lost 3 bases, with 9 bases between them. Germline CDR1 SGHRS, CDR2 YFSETQ. As DNA, the CDR3 is TGCGCCAGCAGCTTAGGCGAATACAATCAGCCCCAGCATTTT. This codes for CASSLGEYNQPQHF.

V is TRBV27 and J is TRBJ2-5, with D possibly being TRBD2 (5 bases). Germline CDR1 and CDR2: MNHEY and SMNVEV (reference sequence). This CDR3 contains 14 residues. V shed 6 bases and J shed 11 bases, with 22 bases lying between them. CDR3 DNA sequence: TGTGCCAGCAGCCTAAGGCCGGACGGGGATGAGCAGTACTTC. This translates into CASSLRPDGDEQYF.

The chain recombines TRBV6-5 with TRBJ1-2, with a tentative D call TRBD1 (5 bases). Deletions cut 2 bases from V and 8 bases from J, with 21 bases between. Germline V gene data show CDR1 as MNHEY and CDR2 as SVGAGI. The CDR3 is 16 amino acids. CDR3 sequence reads: CASSYGTDVLLWGYTF. DNA for the CDR3: TGTGCCAGCAGTTACGGGACTGACGTCCTACTTTGGGGCTACACCTTC.

The gene calls are TRBV6-5 and TRBJ2-7; TRBD1 aligns across 9 bases. The ends lost 4 bases at V and 6 bases at J; junction bases unmatched: 4. Germline V gives CDR1 MNHEY, CDR2 SVGAGI. The CDR3 runs to 13 residues. As DNA, the CDR3 is TGTGCCAGCAGTTCCGGACAGGGGCGCGAGCAGTACTTC. It yields the protein CASSSGQGREQYF.

This chain joins TRBV7-3 and TRBJ1-2; TRBD1 agrees at 9 bases. After removal of 4 bases from V and 4 bases from J, the junction contained 1 base not matched to a gene. The CDR3 is 13 amino acids. Germline assignment: CDR1 SGHTA and CDR2 FQGTGA. The CDR3 DNA sequence: TGTGCCAGCAGCTCGACAGGGGGCTATGGCTACACCTTC. Encoded protein: CASSSTGGYGYTF.

This clone was recorded only once. This rearrangement joins TRBV15 to TRBJ1-4, with 8 bases matching TRBD1. The germline V gene encodes CDR1 LNHNV and CDR2 YYDKDF (reference sequence). This CDR3 spans 15 amino acids. Trimming at V came to 3 bases and at J to 5 bases, leaving 5 bases not matched to a gene. CDR3 amino acids: CATSRWDRINEKLFF. CDR3 nucleotide sequence: TGTGCCACCAGCAGGTGGGACAGGATCAATGAAAAACTGTTTTTT.

The rearrangement joins TRBV7-9 to TRBJ1-1; 9 nucleotides align to TRBD1. The CDR3 consists of 16 residues. CDR1 is SEHNR and CDR2 is FQNEAQ in the germline V gene (reference sequence). J lost 5 bases, V lost 5 bases, and 12 bases had no gene match. The DNA for the CDR3 is TGTGCCAGCAGCGCACGGTCAGGTGACAGGGGGACTGAAGCTTTCTTT. Its translation: CASSARSGDRGTEAFF.

On this clone itself: Other DNA sequences in this specimen translate into the identical CDR3. V gene TRBV18 combines with J gene TRBJ2-1, with D possibly being TRBD1 (5 bases). This CDR3 region has 13 residues. Germline V lookup: CDR1 KGHSH, CDR2 LQKENI. Trimming shortened V by 2 bases and J by 8 bases, and 10 bases separated the two germline ends. The CDR3 region is CASSPGAGDEQFF. The CDR3 DNA sequence: TGTGCCAGCTCACCAGGGGCTGGCGATGAGCAGTTCTTC.

The J gene is TRBJ1-5, the V gene TRBV9; 9 bases align to TRBD1. CDR1 SGDLS and CDR2 YYNGEE come from the germline V gene. CDR3 length equals 15 residues. The junction had 2 bases not matched to a gene; V was cut back by 3 bases and J by 1 base. The CDR3 sequence: CASSGGQGSNQPQHF. The CDR3, as DNA: TGTGCCAGCAGCGGCGGACAGGGGAGCAATCAGCCCCAGCATTTT.

This chain joins TRBV19 and TRBJ2-7; D ambiguous. Per germline, CDR1 LNHDA and CDR2 SQIVND (reference sequence). V lost 6 bases and J 2 bases, leaving 17 bases between the germline ends. CDR3 length: 15 residues. In DNA, the CDR3 is TGTGCCAGTAGATCACCAAGGCCCCCGGCCTACGAGCAGTACTTC. As protein: CASRSPRPPAYEQYF. Together with reference TRBV19 and TRBJ2-7, the CDR3 gives the full variable domain: DGGITQSPKYLFRKEGQNVTLSCEQNLNHDAMYWYRQDPGQGLRLIYYSQIVNDFQKGDIAEGYSVSREKKESFPLTVTSAQKNPTAFYLCASRSPRPPAYEQYFGPGTRLTVT.

DNA for the CDR3: TGTGCCAGCAATGGGGAGGATAGTGGCTACACCTTC. It is translated as CASNGEDSGYTF. The gene calls are TRBV2 and TRBJ1-2; D unclear. V was cut by 7 bases and J by 7 bases, with 13 bases left in between. Germline CDR1 is SNHLY and CDR2 is FYNNEI. CDR3 size: 12 residues. The entire variable domain, with the rest obtained from reference TRBV2 and TRBJ1-2, is as follows: EPEVTQTPSHQVTQMGQEVILRCVPISNHLYFYWYRQILGQKVEFLVSFYNNEISEKSEIFDDQFSVERPDGSNFTLKIRSTKLEDSAMYFCASNGEDSGYTFGSGTRLTVV.

The CDR3 nucleotides are TGCGCCAGCAGCTTGGGGGCTAGCGGTGAAGAGACCCAGTACTTC. This translates into CASSLGASGEETQYF. The V and J genes are TRBV5-1 and TRBJ2-5; 7 bases are shared with TRBD2. This CDR3 spans 15 amino acids. CDR1 is SGHRS and CDR2 is YFSETQ in the germline V gene. Trimming cost V 0 bases and J 3 bases; bases outside gene matches: 5.

The gene calls are TRBV2 and TRBJ2-2, with TRBD1 as a possible D gene (6 bases). The CDR3 loop spans 14 amino acids. The germline V gene has CDR1 SNHLY and CDR2 FYNNEI. Trimming stripped 9 bases from V and 2 bases from J, with 13 bases between. The CDR3 DNA sequence: TGTGCCAGGGGCCCGGGACAAAACACCGGGGAGCTGTTTTTT. Its protein is CARGPGQNTGELFF. The variable domain in full, with the rest retrieved from reference TRBV2 and TRBJ2-2, is EPEVTQTPSHQVTQMGQEVILRCVPISNHLYFYWYRQILGQKVEFLVSFYNNEISEKSEIFDDQFSVERPDGSNFTLKIRSTKLEDSAMYFCARGPGQNTGELFFGEGSRLTVL.